This note documents a single T cell receptor beta chain sequence. Its antigen is as yet unknown. The same CDR3 arises from other DNA sequences in this sample as well. These data are taken from a study of cytomegalovirus exposure and HLA in healthy donors. The primer mix had 60 Vbeta and 13 Jbeta primers. Profiled with immunoSEQ multiplex PCR; TCRdb holds only in-frame clones, not every one. The sample shows around 150,000 clones, roughly 72% of them seen only once. Study conclusions and caveats: In a later analysis, HLA-associated beta chains showed higher expansion and lower generation probabilities than comparable chains.

V was shortened by 1 base and J by 5 bases, with 9 bases between the two germline ends. CDR1 is SGHRS, CDR2 YFSETQ, per germline. This CDR3 region has 14 residues. The gene calls are TRBV5-1 and TRBJ2-2; perhaps TRBD1 as D (6 bases). This clonotype was obtained from a man aged 40-49 years in good health and CMV-seronegative. Sequenced input: PBMCs. The CDR3, as DNA: TGCGCCAGCAGCTTGTTACAGGGTACCGGGGAGCTGTTTTTT. Translating gives CASSLLQGTGELFF.